The rows below give T cell receptor beta chains drawn from one sample of a study of blood T cell repertoires in COVID-19. Generated by immunoSEQ multiplex PCR, the TCRdb table keeps only in-frame clones and is missing some. The data show around 50,000 clones, more than 85% seen once. Sequencing was performed on peripheral blood. These receptors were taken from a man between 60 and 70 years old with COVID-19, enrolled during active disease. Both conserved end residues are part of each CDR3. D genes are given only for firm matches. Some rows have no size entry. The others give once, few or many, or a class for an expanded clone.

>TRBD1|TRBJ1-3|.|TRBV9
TGTGCCAGCAGCCTCTCCAGGGGGCGGGAAGGAAACACCATATATTTT
CASSLSRGREGNTIYF
>TRBD1|TRBJ1-5|.|TRBV7-8
TGTGCCAGCAGCTTACACCAGACAGGGGGCGACGATCAGCCCCAGCATTTT
CASSLHQTGGDDQPQHF
>.|TRBJ2-7|.|TRBV18
TGTGCCAGCTCACCCTCCCCGGCGGGGGCAACAACCTACGAGCAGTACTTC
CASSPSPAGATTYEQYF
>.|TRBJ1-2|.|TRBV27
TGTGCCAGCAGTTTATCGCAGGGTAGCTATGGCTACACCTTC
CASSLSQGSYGYTF
>.|TRBJ2-1|.|TRBV12-3/TRBV12-4
TGTGCCAGCGGGTTGGGGCGGTTGAGTGAGCAGTTCTTC
CASGLGRLSEQFF
>.|TRBJ2-1|.|TRBV28
TGTGCCAGCAGTCCCTTCGGGGTCAATGAGCAGTTCTTC
CASSPFGVNEQFF
>TRBD1|TRBJ2-2|few|TRBV9
TGTGCCAGCAGCGTAAGCCAGGGGGCGACCGGGGAGCTGTTTTTT
CASSVSQGATGELFF
>.|TRBJ2-7|.|TRBV12-3/TRBV12-4
TGTGCCAGCAGGCCCACTCGCGGGTGCGAGCAGTACTTC
CASRPTRGCEQYF
>TRBD1|TRBJ1-6|.|TRBV30
TGTGCCTGGAGTGCCCGACAGGGCAATAATTCACCCCTCCACTTT
CAWSARQGNNSPLHF
>.|TRBJ2-1|.|TRBV5-5
TGTGCCAGCAGCTCAGTTAGCGGCTCATCCTACAATGAGCAGTTCTTC
CASSSVSGSSYNEQFF
>TRBD2|TRBJ2-1|.|TRBV2
TGTGCCAGCAGTGAAGCGCCTAGCGGTTACAATGAGCAGTTCTTC
CASSEAPSGYNEQFF
>.|TRBJ1-6|.|TRBV6-2/TRBV6-3
TGTGCCAGCAGTTACGCGTTAAACTATAATTCACCCCTCCACTTT
CASSYALNYNSPLHF
>.|TRBJ2-5|.|TRBV11-2
TGTGCCAGCAGCTTAAGCCCGATACAAGAGACCCAGTACTTC
CASSLSPIQETQYF
>TRBD2|TRBJ2-7|.|TRBV28
TGTGCCAGCAGTTCGACTAGCGGCAGTTCCTACGAGCAGTACTTC
CASSSTSGSSYEQYF
>.|TRBJ1-5|.|TRBV18
TGTGCCAGCTCACAAGACAGGAGCAATCAGCCCCAGCATTTT
CASSQDRSNQPQHF
>.|TRBJ1-5|.|TRBV30
TGTGCCTGGACTATAACAGGATCGCAGCCCCAGCATTTT
CAWTITGSQPQHF
>TRBD2|TRBJ2-7|.|TRBV7-2
TGTGCCAGCAGCTTAGGACTAGCGGGTGCCTACGAGCAGTACTTC
CASSLGLAGAYEQYF